This is a list of T cell receptor beta chains from one sample in a study of blood T cell repertoires in COVID-19. Profiled with immunoSEQ multiplex PCR; TCRdb holds only in-frame clones, not every one. There are roughly 55,000 clones in the sample; roughly 80% occur only once, and about 8.9% lies in the top ten. The specimen was peripheral blood. The receptors originated from a human donor in a cohort sampled during active COVID-19. Both conserved end residues are part of each CDR3.

v_call: TRBV7-9; cdr3_aa: CASSPLIREDRDTQYF
v_call: TRBV28; cdr3_aa: CASGRDLTDTQYF
v_call: TRBV19; cdr3_aa: CASSTGTGNYEQYF
v_call: TRBV6-5; cdr3_aa: CASSRGEGVGQPQHF
v_call: TRBV7-2; cdr3_aa: CASSLDSGRNGYTF
v_call: TRBV6-2/TRBV6-3; cdr3_aa: CASSYRLSFRRVQNYNEQFF
v_call: TRBV28; cdr3_aa: CASSLGLAGNEQFF
v_call: TRBV19; cdr3_aa: CASRASRGFADTQYF
v_call: TRBV28; cdr3_aa: CASISNPRPTGGGNEQFF
v_call: TRBV20-1; cdr3_aa: CSASAGTSAQVYF
v_call: TRBV19; cdr3_aa: CASRHTSGRGNEQFF
v_call: TRBV18; cdr3_aa: CASSPERGTSYGYTF
v_call: TRBV5-4; cdr3_aa: CASSYVGQGNEQFF
v_call: TRBV5-1; cdr3_aa: CASSLVPGGPTNEQFF
v_call: TRBV28; cdr3_aa: CASSLYASGDSYNEQFF
v_call: TRBV6-5; cdr3_aa: CASSFDDRGDGYTF
v_call: TRBV4-3; cdr3_aa: CASSLLAGTTDTQYF
v_call: TRBV14; cdr3_aa: CASSHIATEQEYF
v_call: TRBV6-6; cdr3_aa: CASSKDDRFQETQYF
v_call: TRBV3-1/TRBV3-2; cdr3_aa: CASSQEDRRSGELFF
v_call: TRBV30; cdr3_aa: CAWRGQGYTEAFF
v_call: TRBV7-2; cdr3_aa: CASSLAGGLVQYSPLHF
v_call: TRBV18; cdr3_aa: CASSELGNTIYF
v_call: TRBV4-2; cdr3_aa: CASSQGAGTGRKTQYF